This T cell receptor (beta chain) is drawn from a study of cytomegalovirus exposure and HLA in healthy donors. General observations from the study: Across donors, sequencing depth was assumed by presence/absence analyses to be roughly uniform.

With 60 Vbeta and 13 Jbeta primers, the PCR was carried out. Using immunoSEQ multiplex PCR, the repertoire was profiled, and TCRdb retains in-frame clones only, with some absent. The sample shows roughly 160,000 clones, around four fifths of them seen only once. Turning to this clone: The antigen remains unidentified.

Germline V gene lookup returns CDR1 MDHEN and CDR2 SYDVKM. V was trimmed by 3 bases and J by 3 bases, leaving 8 bases between them. This CDR3 spans 13 amino acids. The V and J genes are TRBV28 and TRBJ1-1; D is perhaps TRBD1 (5 bases). The sequence was collected from a woman aged 45-60 years in good health and CMV-seronegative. The source material was PBMCs. CDR3 loop: CASSFRAYTEAFF. The CDR3 nucleotides read TGTGCCAGCAGTTTCAGGGCGTACACTGAAGCTTTCTTT.